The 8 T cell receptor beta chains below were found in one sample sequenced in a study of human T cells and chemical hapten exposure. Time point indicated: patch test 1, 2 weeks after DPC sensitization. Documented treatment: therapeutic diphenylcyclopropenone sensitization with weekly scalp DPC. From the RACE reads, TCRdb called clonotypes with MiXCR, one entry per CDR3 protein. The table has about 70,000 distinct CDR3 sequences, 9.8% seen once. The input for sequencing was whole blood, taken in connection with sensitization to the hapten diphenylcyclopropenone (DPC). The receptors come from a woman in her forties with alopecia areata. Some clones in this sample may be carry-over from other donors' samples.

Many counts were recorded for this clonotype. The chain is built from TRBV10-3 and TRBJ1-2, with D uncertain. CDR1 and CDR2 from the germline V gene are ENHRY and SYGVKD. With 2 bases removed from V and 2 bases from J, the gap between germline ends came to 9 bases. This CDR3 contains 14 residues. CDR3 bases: TGTGCCATCAGTGAGACGGAAGGCAACTATGGCTACACCTTC. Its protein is CAISETEGNYGYTF.

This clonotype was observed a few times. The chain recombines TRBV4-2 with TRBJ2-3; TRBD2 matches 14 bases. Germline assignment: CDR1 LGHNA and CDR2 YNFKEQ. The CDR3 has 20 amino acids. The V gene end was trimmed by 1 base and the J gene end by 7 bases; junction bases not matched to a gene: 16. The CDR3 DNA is TGTGCCAGCAGCCAAGTTTCTCCCGGGACTAGCGGGGGAGCACCAAATACGCAGTATTTT. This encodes CASSQVSPGTSGGAPNTQYF.

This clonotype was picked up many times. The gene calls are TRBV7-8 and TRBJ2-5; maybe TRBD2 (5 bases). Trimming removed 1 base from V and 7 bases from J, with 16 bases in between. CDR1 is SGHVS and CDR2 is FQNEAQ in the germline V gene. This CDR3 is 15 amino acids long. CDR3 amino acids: CASSLGAGGFVTQYF. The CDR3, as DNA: TGTGCCAGCAGCTTAGGGGCAGGAGGCTTTGTGACCCAGTACTTC.

CDR3 sequence reads: CASSFFLTGGHEQYF. The DNA of the CDR3 is TGTGCCAGCAGTTTCTTTTTGACAGGGGGCCACGAGCAGTACTTC. The rearrangement joins TRBV28 to TRBJ2-7; TRBD1 aligns across 10 bases. The V and J ends lost 3 bases and 5 bases, in that order; junction bases with no gene match: 7. Germline CDR1 reads MDHEN; CDR2 reads SYDVKM. This CDR3 spans 15 amino acids.

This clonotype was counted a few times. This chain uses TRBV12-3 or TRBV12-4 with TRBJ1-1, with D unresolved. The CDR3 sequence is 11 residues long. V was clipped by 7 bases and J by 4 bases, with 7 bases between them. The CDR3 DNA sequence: TGTGCCAGCACCGTGGGCACTGAAGCTTTCTTT. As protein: CASTVGTEAFF.

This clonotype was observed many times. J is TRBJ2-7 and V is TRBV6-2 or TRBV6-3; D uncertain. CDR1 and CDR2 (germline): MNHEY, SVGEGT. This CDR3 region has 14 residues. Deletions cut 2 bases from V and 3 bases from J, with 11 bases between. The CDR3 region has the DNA TGTGCCAGCAGTTACACCGGACCGGGCTACGAGCAGTACTTC. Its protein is CASSYTGPGYEQYF.

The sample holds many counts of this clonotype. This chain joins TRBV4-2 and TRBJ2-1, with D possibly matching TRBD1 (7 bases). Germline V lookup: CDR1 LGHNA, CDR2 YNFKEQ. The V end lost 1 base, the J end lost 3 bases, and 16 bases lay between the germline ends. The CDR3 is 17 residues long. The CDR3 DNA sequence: TGTGCCAGCAGCCAAGGATTTTCAGGGGGGAACTACAATGAGCAGTTCTTC. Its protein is CASSQGFSGGNYNEQFF.

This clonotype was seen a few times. CDR3 nucleotide sequence: TGTGCCAGCAGCCCGTGGACCGGGACTGAAGCTTTCTTT. It specifies CASSPWTGTEAFF. The V gene is TRBV14, the J gene TRBJ1-1; D not certain. Trimming took 4 bases from V and 5 from J, leaving 11 bases between them. CDR3 length: 13 amino acids. Germline assignment: CDR1 SGHDN and CDR2 FVKESK.